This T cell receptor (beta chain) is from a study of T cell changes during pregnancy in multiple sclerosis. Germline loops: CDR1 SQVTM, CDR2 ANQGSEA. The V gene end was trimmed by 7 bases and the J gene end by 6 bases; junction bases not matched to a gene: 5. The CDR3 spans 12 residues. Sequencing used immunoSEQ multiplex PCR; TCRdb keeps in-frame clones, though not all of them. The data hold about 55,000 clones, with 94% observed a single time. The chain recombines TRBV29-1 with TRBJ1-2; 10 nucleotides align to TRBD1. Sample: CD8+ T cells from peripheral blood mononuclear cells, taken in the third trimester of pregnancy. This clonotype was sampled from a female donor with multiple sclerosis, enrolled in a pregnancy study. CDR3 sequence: CSATGTGDGYTF. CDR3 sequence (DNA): TGCAGCGCAACCGGGACAGGGGATGGCTACACCTTC.